The 13 T cell receptor beta chains listed next were all sequenced from one sample in a study of blood T cell repertoires in COVID-19. Clones were sequenced by immunoSEQ multiplex PCR, and TCRdb holds only the in-frame ones, with some missing. Altogether over 10,000 clones are present, 60% to 85% being singletons, with the ten largest covering 5.5% to 7%. The sequenced material came from peripheral blood. These receptors were obtained from a man aged 60 to 69 with COVID-19, enrolled during active disease.

The rearrangement uses TRBV18 and TRBJ1-3; the D gene is possibly TRBD1 (5 bases). CDR1 is KGHSH, CDR2 LQKENI, per germline. The germline V and J ends were trimmed by 6 bases and 3 bases, with 12 bases remaining between them. The CDR3 contains 14 residues. Written as DNA, the CDR3 is TGTGCCAGCTCTCTGAGCAGGGATGGAAACACCATATATTTT. Protein sequence: CASSLSRDGNTIYF.

The chain links TRBV14 to TRBJ2-4; D gene ambiguous. The CDR3 extends over 12 amino acids. Trimming removed 1 base from V and 8 bases from J, with 6 bases in between. Germline-derived CDR1 and CDR2 are SGHDN and FVKESK. In DNA form, the CDR3 reads TGTGCCAGCAGCCAAGTCGAGGACATTCAGTACTTC. Translated: CASSQVEDIQYF.

This clone is medium-sized in the sample. The rearrangement joins TRBV3-1 (or the pseudogene TRBV3-2) to TRBJ1-2; 8 nucleotides align to TRBD1. Germline assignment: CDR1 LGHDT and CDR2 YNNKEL (reference sequence). Trimming took 4 bases from V and 5 from J; bases not matched to a gene: 15. The CDR3 length is 17 residues. The chain's CDR3 is CASSRILTGGGGYGYTF. CDR3 coding DNA: TGTGCCAGCAGCCGCATACTAACAGGGGGAGGCGGGTATGGCTACACCTTC.

The V gene is TRBV6-4, the J gene TRBJ2-5; D unclear. V was cut by 5 bases and J by 0 bases, with 10 bases left in between. CDR1 MRHNA and CDR2 SNTAGT come from the germline V gene. This CDR3 is 14 amino acids long. The CDR3 region has the DNA TGTGCCAGCAGTCTTCAGAAAAACCAAGAGACCCAGTACTTC. It yields the protein CASSLQKNQETQYF.

The rearrangement uses TRBV5-1 and TRBJ2-7, with 9 bases matching TRBD1. Per germline, CDR1 SGHRS and CDR2 YFSETQ. After removal of 4 bases from V and 2 bases from J, the junction contained 4 bases not matched to a gene. This CDR3 is built from 14 residues. The CDR3 sequence is CASSPRTGAYEQYF. In DNA, the CDR3 is TGCGCCAGCAGCCCCCGGACAGGGGCCTACGAGCAGTACTTC. The whole variable domain, remainder taken from reference TRBV5-1 and TRBJ2-7, is KAGVTQTPRYLIKTRGQQVTLSCSPISGHRSVSWYQQTPGQGLQFLFEYFSETQRNKGNFPGRFSGRQFSNSRSEMNVSTLELGDSALYLCASSPRTGAYEQYFGPGTRLTVT.

This clone has a handful of counts. CDR3 coding DNA: TGTGCCAGCTCACCACCTAGCGCAGGAGGGACCCAGTACTTC. Translated: CASSPPSAGGTQYF. The chain carries TRBV18 and TRBJ2-5; D is perhaps TRBD2 (5 bases). V was trimmed by 0 bases and J by 7 bases, leaving 12 bases between them. Germline CDR1 reads KGHSH; CDR2 reads LQKENI. This CDR3 has 14 amino acids.

The gene calls are TRBV6-5 and TRBJ2-3, with TRBD2 as a possible D gene (7 bases). CDR1 is MNHEY, CDR2 SVGAGI, per germline. Deletions cut 6 bases from V and 4 bases from J, with 14 bases between. CDR3 length equals 14 residues. In DNA, the CDR3 is TGTGCCAGCAGACGGGGGGCCTCCGCAGATACGCAGTATTTT. As protein: CASRRGASADTQYF.

The gene calls are TRBV10-2 and TRBJ2-3, with D unresolved. V was cut by 3 bases and J by 0 bases, with 13 bases left in between. Germline loops: CDR1 WSHSY, CDR2 SAAADI. This CDR3 spans 16 amino acids. The CDR3 DNA sequence: TGCGCCAGCAGTGAATTAGAAGCCCTCAGCACAGATACGCAGTATTTT. Encoded protein: CASSELEALSTDTQYF.

This sequence joins TRBV4-1 and TRBJ2-2; 8 nucleotides match TRBD1. The CDR3 is 16 residues long. Germline V CDR1 and CDR2: MGHRA, YSYEKL. The ends lost 0 bases at V and 5 bases at J; junction bases unmatched: 5. CDR3 sequence reads: CASSQDYNRGTGELFF. CDR3 nucleotides: TGCGCCAGCAGCCAAGATTATAACAGGGGGACCGGGGAGCTGTTTTTT.

The V gene is TRBV27, the J gene TRBJ1-2, with D possibly matching TRBD1 (6 bases). The length of the CDR3 is 13 residues. Germline assignment: CDR1 MNHEY and CDR2 SMNVEV (reference sequence). Trimming removed 4 bases at V and 3 bases at J, with 9 bases between. CDR3 nucleotide sequence: TGTGCCAGCAGTTCCGAGGGGGACTATGGCTACACCTTC. Residues: CASSSEGDYGYTF.

This chain joins TRBV11-2 and TRBJ2-1, with a weak D call TRBD2 (5 bases). The CDR3 totals 16 residues. From germline, CDR1 is SGHAT and CDR2 FQNNGV. V was pared by 5 bases and J by 0 bases, with 14 bases between. CDR3 sequence (DNA): TGTGCCAGCAGCCCCTATTCCACTAGCTCCTACAATGAGCAGTTCTTC. It is translated as CASSPYSTSSYNEQFF.

This clone was seen more than once but under ten times. This chain uses TRBV5-6 with TRBJ2-5, with D uncertain. Germline lookup yields CDR1 SGHDT and CDR2 YYEEEE. Trimming took off 5 bases at V and 2 bases at J, with 13 bases between the two ends. This CDR3 contains 14 residues. Written as DNA, the CDR3 is TGTGCCAGCAGTCTGCAGGCTGGTCAAGAGACCCAGTACTTC. It is translated as CASSLQAGQETQYF.

This chain connects TRBV19 to TRBJ2-7; D gene unclear. The V gene's germline CDR1 is LNHDA and CDR2 SQIVND (reference sequence). The CDR3 loop spans 15 amino acids. Between the trimmed V and J ends, which lost 3 bases and 3 bases, there was a span of 15 bases. CDR3 loop: CASSITQAPYYEQYF. The CDR3 DNA is TGTGCCAGTAGTATTACTCAGGCCCCCTACTACGAGCAGTACTTC.